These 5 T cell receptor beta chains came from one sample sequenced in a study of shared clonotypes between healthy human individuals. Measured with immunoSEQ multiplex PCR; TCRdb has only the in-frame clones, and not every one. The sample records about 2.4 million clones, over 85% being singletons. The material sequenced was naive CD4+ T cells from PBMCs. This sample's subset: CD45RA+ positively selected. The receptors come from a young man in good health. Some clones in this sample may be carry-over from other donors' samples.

CDR3 sequence reads: CASRVSREGTQYF. The DNA of the CDR3 is TGTGCCAGCAGGGTTAGCCGAGAGGGTACGCAGTATTTT. The V call is TRBV6-5, the J call TRBJ2-3, with a tentative D call TRBD2 (5 bases). The CDR3 is 13 amino acids. The germline gives CDR1 MNHEY, CDR2 SVGAGI. V lost 6 bases and J 8 bases, leaving 15 bases between the germline ends.

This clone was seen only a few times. The CDR3 DNA is TGCGCCACCTCACAGGGGAATGAAAAACTGTTTTTT. It codes for CATSQGNEKLFF. This rearrangement joins TRBV10-1 to TRBJ1-4; 7 bases match TRBD1. V shed 10 bases, J shed 5 bases, and the junction held 4 bases outside the gene matches. Germline assignment: CDR1 WNHNN and CDR2 SYGVQD (reference sequence). The CDR3 length is 12 residues.

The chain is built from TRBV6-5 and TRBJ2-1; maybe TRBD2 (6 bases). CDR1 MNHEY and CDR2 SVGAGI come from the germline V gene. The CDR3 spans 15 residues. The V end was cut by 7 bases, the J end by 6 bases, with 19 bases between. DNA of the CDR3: TGTGCCAGCACCAAGGCGGGGACGGGCCTCAATGAGCAGTTCTTC. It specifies CASTKAGTGLNEQFF.

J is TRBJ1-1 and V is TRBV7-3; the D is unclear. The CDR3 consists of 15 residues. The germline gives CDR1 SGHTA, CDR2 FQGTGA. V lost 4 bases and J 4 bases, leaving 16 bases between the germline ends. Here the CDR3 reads CASSSTPGAGTEAFF. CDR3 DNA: TGTGCCAGCAGCTCTACTCCAGGAGCGGGCACTGAAGCTTTCTTT.

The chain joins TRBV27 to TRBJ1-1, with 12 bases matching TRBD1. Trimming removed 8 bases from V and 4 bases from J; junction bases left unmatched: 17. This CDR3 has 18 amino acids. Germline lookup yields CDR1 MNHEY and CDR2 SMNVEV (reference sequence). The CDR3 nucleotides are TGTGCCAGCGGCCGGGACAGGGGGCCCCAGGGCTTGGGCACTGAAGCTTTCTTT. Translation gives CASGRDRGPQGLGTEAFF.